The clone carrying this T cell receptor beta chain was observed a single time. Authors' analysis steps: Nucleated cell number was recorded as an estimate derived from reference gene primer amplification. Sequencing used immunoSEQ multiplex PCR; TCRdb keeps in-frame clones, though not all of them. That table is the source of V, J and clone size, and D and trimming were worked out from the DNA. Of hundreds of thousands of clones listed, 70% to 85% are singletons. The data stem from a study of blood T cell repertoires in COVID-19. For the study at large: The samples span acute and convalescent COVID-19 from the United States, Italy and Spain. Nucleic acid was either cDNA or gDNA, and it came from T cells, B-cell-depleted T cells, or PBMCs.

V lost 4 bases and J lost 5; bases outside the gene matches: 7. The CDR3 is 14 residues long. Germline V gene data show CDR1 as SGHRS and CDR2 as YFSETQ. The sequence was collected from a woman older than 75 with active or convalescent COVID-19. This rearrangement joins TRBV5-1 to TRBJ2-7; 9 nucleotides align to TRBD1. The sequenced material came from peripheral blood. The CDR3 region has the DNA TGCGCCAGCAGCCCGGGACAGGGTTTCCACGAGCAGTACTTC. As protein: CASSPGQGFHEQYF.